This T cell receptor beta chain was obtained from a study of T cells in Graves' hyperthyroidism and ophthalmopathy. CDR1 and CDR2 (germline): MNHNS, SASEGT. V gave up 2 bases and J gave up 8 bases; unmatched junction bases: 8. This CDR3 spans 14 amino acids. Template material for amplifying TCR beta CDR3 regions consisted of RNA transcripts. TCR CDR3 regions were first amplified by RT-PCR with HTBI primers. TCRdb re-derived calls from the multiplex PCR reads in MiXCR, one entry per CDR3 protein. The data contain about half a million distinct CDR3 sequences, roughly a quarter of them singletons. This clonotype originated in a woman younger than 45 with Graves' ophthalmopathy. The chain uses TRBV6-1 and TRBJ1-2; 7 bases agree with TRBD1. The sample taken for sequencing was blood. The CDR3 nucleotides are TGTGCCAGCAGTGAACGGACAGGCCTCATCGGCTACACCTTC. It is translated as CASSERTGLIGYTF.